Following are 16 T cell receptor beta chains from one sample sequenced in a study of blood T cell repertoires in COVID-19. Repertoires were generated with immunoSEQ multiplex PCR, while TCRdb's copy carries only in-frame clones and drops some. The repertoire holds 140,000 or so clones, more than 60% seen once, with around 16% in the top ten. Sequenced input: peripheral blood. These receptors were collected from a man in his fifties or sixties with acute or convalescent COVID-19.

V and J are TRBV5-1 and TRBJ1-2, with TRBD1 identical over 9 bases. Germline assignment: CDR1 SGHRS and CDR2 YFSETQ. This CDR3 contains 13 residues. The ends lost 1 base at V and 8 bases at J; junction bases unmatched: 3. The CDR3 coding sequence is TGCGCCAGCAGCTTGACAGGGGGCGAAGGCTACACCTTC. It is translated as CASSLTGGEGYTF.

V and J are TRBV12-3 or TRBV12-4 and TRBJ1-1, with unresolved D. The CDR3 spans 13 residues. V dropped 5 bases and J dropped 3 bases, with 10 bases sitting between them. The DNA for the CDR3 is TGTGCCAGCAGTCCCCGGGTGGACACTGAAGCTTTCTTT. It translates to CASSPRVDTEAFF.

The V call is TRBV9, the J call TRBJ1-1, with 9 bases matching TRBD1. V lost 3 bases and J lost 1; bases outside the gene matches: 4. CDR1 is SGDLS, CDR2 YYNGEE, per germline. The CDR3 spans 15 residues. CDR3 sequence (DNA): TGTGCCAGCAGCGCCACAGGGGGCACGAACACTGAAGCTTTCTTT. Protein: CASSATGGTNTEAFF.

The chain employs TRBV2 and TRBJ2-7, with a possible D match to TRBD2 (5 bases). Trimming took 5 bases from V and 7 from J, leaving 12 bases between them. From germline, CDR1 is SNHLY and CDR2 FYNNEI. CDR3 length equals 12 residues. DNA of the CDR3: TGTGCCAGCAGTATCGCCACTAGGGAGCAGTACGTC. Its translation: CASSIATREQYV.

V and J are TRBV19 and TRBJ2-6; TRBD1 matches 7 bases. With V trimmed by 4 bases and J by 1 base, 10 bases remained unmatched. Per germline, CDR1 LNHDA and CDR2 SQIVND (reference sequence). This CDR3 has 18 residues. CDR3 sequence reads: CASSTQDRLFSGANVLTF. The CDR3 DNA sequence: TGTGCCAGTAGTACGCAGGACAGGTTGTTTTCTGGGGCCAACGTCCTGACTTTC.

The V call is TRBV12-3 or TRBV12-4, the J call TRBJ2-7; 7 bases are shared with TRBD1. The CDR3 is 11 residues long. The trim removed 6 bases at V and 4 bases at J, leaving 0 bases unmatched. The CDR3 loop is CASSRGYEQYF. CDR3 DNA: TGTGCCAGCAGCAGGGGGTACGAGCAGTACTTC.

This clone was seen a handful of times. CDR3 sequence (DNA): TGTGCCAGCAGCTCCCCAGGAGCGGGGAACACCGGGGAGCTGTTTTTT. It translates to CASSSPGAGNTGELFF. The V call is TRBV11-2, the J call TRBJ2-2; D is possibly TRBD2 (6 bases). Germline V gene lookup returns CDR1 SGHAT and CDR2 FQNNGV. V was trimmed by 4 bases and J by 1 base, leaving 13 bases between them. The CDR3 runs 16 residues.

The chain recombines TRBV7-9 with TRBJ1-3; 7 nucleotides line up with TRBD1. In germline, CDR1 is SEHNR, CDR2 FQNEAQ (reference sequence). Losses at the gene ends were 3 bases for V and 2 bases for J; bases not matched to a gene: 10. This CDR3 comprises 17 residues. The CDR3 nucleotides read TGTGCCAGCAGCTTTGGCGGGAGGGGGCATCCTGGAAACACCATATATTTT. Translated: CASSFGGRGHPGNTIYF.

The V gene is TRBV5-8, the J gene TRBJ2-3, with TRBD1 matching 8 bases. CDR3 size: 19 residues. Trimming at V came to 0 bases and at J to 3 bases, leaving 15 bases not matched to a gene. Germline lookup yields CDR1 SGHTS and CDR2 YDEGEE. In nucleotides, the CDR3 is TGTGCCAGCAGCTTGGAATCTCAGTCCAGGGGGCTGGAGACAGATACGCAGTATTTT. Translation gives CASSLESQSRGLETDTQYF.

The chain joins TRBV7-8 to TRBJ2-7, with TRBD1 as a possible D gene (5 bases). Germline V gives CDR1 SGHVS, CDR2 FQNEAQ. The CDR3 length is 13 residues. V was shortened by 5 bases and J by 5 bases, with 13 bases between the two germline ends. The CDR3 DNA reads TGTGCCAGCAGCCCCGACAGATTCGACGAGCAGTACGTC. As protein: CASSPDRFDEQYV.

The chain employs TRBV6-5 and TRBJ2-7, with TRBD1 matching 7 bases. Germline loops: CDR1 MNHEY, CDR2 SVGAGI. Germline trimming cut 7 bases from V and 4 bases from J; bases unmatched to any gene: 7. The length of the CDR3 is 13 residues. The CDR3 loop is CASKDRDVYEQYV. The CDR3 bases are TGTGCCAGCAAAGACAGGGATGTTTACGAGCAGTACGTC.

V usage is TRBV7-8 and J usage is TRBJ2-4, with 11 bases matching TRBD1. Looked up from germline, CDR1 is SGHVS and CDR2 is FQNEAQ. The V segment lost 4 bases and the J segment 8 bases; nucleotides outside the gene matches: 4. This CDR3 is 14 amino acids long. In DNA form, the CDR3 reads TGTGCCAGCAGCTCAGGACAGGGGGCTTACATTCAGTACTTC. This encodes CASSSGQGAYIQYF.

The chain is built from TRBV7-2 and TRBJ2-5; weak D call: TRBD2 (7 bases). V lost 8 bases and J 1 base, leaving 11 bases between the germline ends. The CDR3 loop spans 13 amino acids. Germline lookup yields CDR1 SGHTA and CDR2 FQGNSA. CDR3 nucleotide sequence: TGTGCCAGCCTCCGGGGGGCCCAAGAGACCCAGTACTTC. It specifies CASLRGAQETQYF. The full variable domain, with the rest looked up from reference TRBV7-2 and TRBJ2-5, is GAGVSQSPSNKVTEKGKDVELRCDPISGHTALYWYRQSLGQGLEFLIYFQGNSAPDKSGLPSDRFSAERTGGSVSTLTIQRTQQEDSAVYLCASLRGAQETQYFGPGTRLLVL.

V is TRBV18 and J is TRBJ1-5; 9 nucleotides agree with TRBD1. This CDR3 has 16 amino acids. Germline trimming cut 6 bases from V and 3 bases from J; bases unmatched to any gene: 9. Germline CDR1 and CDR2: KGHSH and LQKENI. The CDR3 DNA sequence: TGTGCCAGCTCCCCCCCCAACAGGGGGCCCAATCAGCCCCAGCATTTT. Translating gives CASSPPNRGPNQPQHF.

The gene calls are TRBV6-5 and TRBJ1-5; no firm D call. The CDR3 consists of 13 residues. Germline V gives CDR1 MNHEY, CDR2 SVGAGI. V was pared by 6 bases and J by 4 bases, with 10 bases between. The CDR3 here is CASRSTTNQPQHF. CDR3 coding DNA: TGTGCCAGCAGGTCGACAACTAATCAGCCCCAGCATTTT.

This clone occurred once. CDR3 in amino acids: CASSLLATGETQYF. CDR3 in DNA: TGTGCCAGCAGCTTACTGGCGACGGGAGAGACCCAGTACTTC. The chain couples TRBV7-3 to TRBJ2-5; D uncertain. V was pared by 2 bases and J by 4 bases, with 11 bases between. Germline V gene data show CDR1 as SGHTA and CDR2 as FQGTGA. The CDR3 is made up of 14 amino acids.